Below are 19 T cell receptor beta chains sequenced from a single sample in a study of blood T cell repertoires in COVID-19. Clones were sequenced by immunoSEQ multiplex PCR, and TCRdb holds only the in-frame ones, with some missing. The table records approximately 300,000 clones, 87% of them present only once. Sequenced material: peripheral blood. These receptor sequences come from a man between 18 and 29 years old with active or convalescent COVID-19.

Comments on this clone: A far larger clone is only one base removed, so a read error is likely. The chain recombines TRBV28 with TRBJ1-1; TRBD1 agrees at 7 bases. The ends lost 5 bases at V and 1 base at J; junction bases unmatched: 1. The CDR3 covers 13 residues. The V gene's germline CDR1 is MDHEN and CDR2 SYDVKM. CDR3 amino acids: CASSDRANTEAFF. DNA for the CDR3: TGTGCCAGCAGTGACAGGGCGAACACTGAAGCTTTCTTT.

This rearrangement joins TRBV5-1 to TRBJ2-7, with D perhaps matching TRBD1 (8 bases). Germline V gene data show CDR1 as SGHRS and CDR2 as YFSETQ. Trimming cost V 4 bases and J 2 bases, with 13 bases left between them. The CDR3 extends over 14 amino acids. CDR3 nucleotide sequence: TGCGCCAGCAGCCCAGCGGGACAGGCCTACGAGCAGTACTTC. Protein: CASSPAGQAYEQYF. The full variable domain, completed using reference TRBV5-1 and TRBJ2-7, is KAGVTQTPRYLIKTRGQQVTLSCSPISGHRSVSWYQQTPGQGLQFLFEYFSETQRNKGNFPGRFSGRQFSNSRSEMNVSTLELGDSALYLCASSPAGQAYEQYFGPGTRLTVT.

This clone was detected once. The rearrangement joins TRBV12-3 or TRBV12-4 to TRBJ1-5, with no clear D. The V and J ends lost 6 bases and 5 bases respectively, with 11 bases between them. The CDR3 is 13 residues long. This CDR3 reads CASSRGRDQPQHF. CDR3 bases: TGTGCCAGCAGCCGAGGGCGGGATCAGCCCCAGCATTTT.

The chain is built from TRBV7-9 and TRBJ1-5; TRBD1 agrees at 8 bases. The germline V gene has CDR1 SEHNR and CDR2 FQNEAQ (reference sequence). The CDR3 totals 17 residues. V dropped 5 bases and J dropped 3; count of bases not matched to a gene: 12. CDR3: CASSPRLVDRVNQPQHF. The CDR3 region has the DNA TGTGCCAGCAGCCCCAGATTAGTGGACAGGGTCAATCAGCCCCAGCATTTT.

This chain uses TRBV5-1 with TRBJ1-1, with 8 bases fitting TRBD1. There are 15 residues in the CDR3. Trimming removed 3 bases from V and 3 bases from J; junction bases left unmatched: 7. Germline lookup yields CDR1 SGHRS and CDR2 YFSETQ. CDR3 protein: CASSSITGGDTEAFF. CDR3 coding DNA: TGCGCCAGCAGCTCGATTACAGGGGGGGACACTGAAGCTTTCTTT.

The chain carries TRBV4-1 and TRBJ1-1; weak D call: TRBD1 (6 bases). The germline V gene has CDR1 MGHRA and CDR2 YSYEKL. The germline V and J ends were trimmed by 1 base and 2 bases, with 11 bases remaining between them. The CDR3 is 15 amino acids. CDR3 nucleotide sequence: TGCGCCAGCAGCCAAGCCCGGACAGCCAACACTGAAGCTTTCTTT. Protein sequence: CASSQARTANTEAFF.

The chain links TRBV7-2 to TRBJ2-2; 9 bases fit TRBD1. The germline CDR1 and CDR2 sequences are SGHTA and FQGNSA. After removal of 4 bases from V and 6 bases from J, the junction contained 15 bases not matched to a gene. The CDR3 covers 18 residues. The CDR3 DNA reads as TGTGCCAGCAGCTGGGGCCCCGGTAGGACAGGGGTTTCCGGGGAGCTGTTTTTT. Translated: CASSWGPGRTGVSGELFF.

The CDR3 DNA follows: TGTGCCAGCAGCCGCGGAGTAGGGGGCGGAGGTCAGCCCCAGCATTTT. Its translation is CASSRGVGGGGQPQHF. The chain recombines TRBV4-2 with TRBJ1-5, with TRBD1 matching 7 bases. V trimming: 4 bases; J trimming: 6 bases; junction bases outside the gene matches: 12. This CDR3 is built from 16 residues. Germline V lookup: CDR1 LGHNA, CDR2 YNFKEQ.

The J gene is TRBJ1-2, the V gene TRBV28; the D is unclear. Germline CDR1 MDHEN, CDR2 SYDVKM. Trimming took 4 bases from V and 7 from J, leaving 7 bases between them. The CDR3 has 11 amino acids. For the CDR3, the DNA is TGTGCCAGCAGTTCCTTCGGTGGCTACACCTTC. It translates to CASSSFGGYTF.

The rearrangement links TRBV4-2 to TRBJ2-5; a weak D match, TRBD2 (5 bases). Trimming shortened V by 0 bases and J by 1 base, and 9 bases separated the two germline ends. The CDR3 totals 15 residues. Germline V CDR1 and CDR2: LGHNA, YNFKEQ. CDR3 coding DNA: TGTGCCAGCAGCCAAGAGAGGGCGGGCCAAGAGACCCAGTACTTC. This codes for CASSQERAGQETQYF.

V usage is TRBV28 and J usage is TRBJ2-7, with 8 bases identical to TRBD2. Germline CDR1 reads MDHEN; CDR2 reads SYDVKM. Trimming removed 5 bases from V and 4 bases from J; junction bases left unmatched: 7. This CDR3 spans 14 amino acids. The chain's CDR3 is CASSPETSDYEQYF. The CDR3 DNA follows: TGTGCCAGCAGTCCAGAGACTAGCGATTACGAGCAGTACTTC.

This chain uses TRBV5-1 with TRBJ1-3; D is unclear. The CDR3 totals 17 residues. V lost 0 bases to trimming and J lost 1 base, with 14 bases between them. The germline V gene encodes CDR1 SGHRS and CDR2 YFSETQ. The CDR3 here is CASSLAGTRLSGNTIYF. Here the CDR3 DNA reads TGCGCCAGCAGCTTGGCTGGAACGAGACTATCTGGAAACACCATATATTTT. The entire variable domain, with the rest obtained from reference TRBV5-1 and TRBJ1-3, is as follows: KAGVTQTPRYLIKTRGQQVTLSCSPISGHRSVSWYQQTPGQGLQFLFEYFSETQRNKGNFPGRFSGRQFSNSRSEMNVSTLELGDSALYLCASSLAGTRLSGNTIYFGEGSWLTVV.

V and J are TRBV4-3 and TRBJ1-3, with 8 positions matching TRBD1. The germline CDR1 and CDR2 sequences are LGHNA and YSLEER. With V trimmed by 3 bases and J by 2 bases, 0 bases remained unmatched. CDR3 length equals 14 residues. CDR3 DNA sequence: TGCGCCAGCAGCCAGGACAGGGCTGGAAACACCATATATTTT. Protein sequence: CASSQDRAGNTIYF.

This clone was seen only a few times. The chain joins TRBV6-9 to TRBJ2-7, with a tentative D call TRBD1 (5 bases). Germline loops: CDR1 MNHGY, CDR2 SVAAGI. V was clipped by 7 bases and J by 2 bases, with 12 bases between them. This CDR3 has 13 amino acids. The DNA for the CDR3 is TGTGCCAGCACTTCGGACAACACCTACGAGCAGTACTTC. Translation gives CASTSDNTYEQYF.

Regarding this clone: Distinct nucleotide sequences in the sample also encode this CDR3. The V call is TRBV29-1, the J call TRBJ2-5; D unresolved. This CDR3 is built from 12 residues. V was cut by 3 bases and J by 5 bases, with 10 bases left in between. Germline V gene lookup returns CDR1 SQVTM and CDR2 ANQGSEA. The CDR3, as DNA: TGCAGCGTTGATAATGAGGAGGAGACCCAGTACTTC. Translated: CSVDNEEETQYF.

The V gene is TRBV2, the J gene TRBJ2-3; TRBD1 matches 10 bases. Germline trimming cut 6 bases from V and 6 bases from J; bases unmatched to any gene: 3. This CDR3 spans 13 amino acids. Germline V gives CDR1 SNHLY, CDR2 FYNNEI. CDR3 sequence: CASSGTGVDTQYF. In nucleotides, the CDR3 is TGTGCCAGCAGCGGGACAGGGGTCGATACGCAGTATTTT.

A single count supports this clone. J is TRBJ1-1 and V is TRBV12-3 or TRBV12-4; D is uncertain. The CDR3 is made up of 12 amino acids. V gave up 1 base and J gave up 7 bases, with 7 bases separating them. The CDR3: CASSLVSGEAFF. The CDR3, as DNA: TGTGCCAGCAGTTTAGTGTCAGGTGAAGCTTTCTTT.

The chain combines TRBV5-5 with TRBJ2-1, with 8 bases aligning to TRBD1. V trimming: 5 bases; J trimming: 2 bases; junction bases outside the gene matches: 9. The CDR3 covers 16 residues. Germline V lookup: CDR1 SGHKS, CDR2 YYEKEE (reference sequence). CDR3 in amino acids: CASRIGPGQAYNEQFF. The CDR3 DNA reads as TGTGCCAGCAGGATCGGACCGGGACAGGCCTACAATGAGCAGTTCTTC.

The chain recombines TRBV28 with TRBJ2-7; unclear D gene. The V end was cut by 2 bases, the J end by 2 bases, with 7 bases between. The germline V gene has CDR1 MDHEN and CDR2 SYDVKM. The CDR3 contains 13 residues. CDR3 nucleotides: TGTGCCAGCAGTTTAGGGCAGCCCTACGAGCAGTACTTC. This sequence encodes CASSLGQPYEQYF.